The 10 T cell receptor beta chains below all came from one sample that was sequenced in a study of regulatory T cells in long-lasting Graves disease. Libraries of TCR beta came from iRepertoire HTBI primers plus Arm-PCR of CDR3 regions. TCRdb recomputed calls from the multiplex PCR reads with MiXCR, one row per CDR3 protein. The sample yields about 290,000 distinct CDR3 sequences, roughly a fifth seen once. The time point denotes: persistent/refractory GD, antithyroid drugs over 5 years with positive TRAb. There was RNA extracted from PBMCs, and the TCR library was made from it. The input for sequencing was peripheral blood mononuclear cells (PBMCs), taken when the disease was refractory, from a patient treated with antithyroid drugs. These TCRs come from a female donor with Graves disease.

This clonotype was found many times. DNA of the CDR3: TGTGCCAGCAGCTTAGTGGCCGCACAGTCATTTGAAGCTTTCTTT. Protein: CASSLVAAQSFEAFF. V gene TRBV7-2 combines with J gene TRBJ1-1; D is undetermined. V was pared by 1 base and J by 7 bases, with 16 bases between. Germline assignment: CDR1 SGHTA and CDR2 FQGNSA. The CDR3 runs 15 residues.

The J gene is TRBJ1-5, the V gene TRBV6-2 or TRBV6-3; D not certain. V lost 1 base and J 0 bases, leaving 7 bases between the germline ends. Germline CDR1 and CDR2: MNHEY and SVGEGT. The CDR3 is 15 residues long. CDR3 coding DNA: TGTGCCAGCAGTTACTTGGGGAATAGCAATCAGCCCCAGCATTTT. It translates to CASSYLGNSNQPQHF.

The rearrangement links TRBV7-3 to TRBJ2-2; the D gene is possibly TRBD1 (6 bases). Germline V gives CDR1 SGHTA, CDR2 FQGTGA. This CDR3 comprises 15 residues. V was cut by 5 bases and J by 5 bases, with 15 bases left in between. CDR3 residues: CASSKTGSETGELFF. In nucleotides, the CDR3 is TGTGCCAGCAGCAAGACAGGTTCGGAGACCGGGGAGCTGTTTTTT.

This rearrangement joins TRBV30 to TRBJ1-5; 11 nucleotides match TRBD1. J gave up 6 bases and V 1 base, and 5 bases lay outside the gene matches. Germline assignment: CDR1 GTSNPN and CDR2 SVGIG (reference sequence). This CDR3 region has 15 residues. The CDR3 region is CAWSAGTGGFQPQHF. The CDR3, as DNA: TGTGCCTGGAGTGCCGGGACAGGGGGATTTCAGCCCCAGCATTTT.

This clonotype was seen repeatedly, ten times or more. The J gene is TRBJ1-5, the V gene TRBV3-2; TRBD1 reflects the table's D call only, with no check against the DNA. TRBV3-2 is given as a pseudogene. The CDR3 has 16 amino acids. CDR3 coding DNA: TGTGCCAGCATTGACAGGGAGAGGTGGAAGTTTCAGCCCCAGCATTTT. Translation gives CASIDRERWKFQPQHF.

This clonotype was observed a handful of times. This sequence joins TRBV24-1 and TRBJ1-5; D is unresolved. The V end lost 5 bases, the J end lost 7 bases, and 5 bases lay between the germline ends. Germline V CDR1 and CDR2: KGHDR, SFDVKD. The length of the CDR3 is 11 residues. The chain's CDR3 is CATSASQPQHF. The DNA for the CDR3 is TGTGCCACCAGTGCAAGCCAGCCCCAGCATTTT.

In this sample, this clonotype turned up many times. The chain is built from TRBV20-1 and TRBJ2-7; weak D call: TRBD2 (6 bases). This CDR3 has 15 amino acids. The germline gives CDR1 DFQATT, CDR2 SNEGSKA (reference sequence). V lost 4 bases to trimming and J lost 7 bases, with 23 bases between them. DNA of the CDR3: TGCAGTGCTACCCCAAACTCCGGGGGATCGAGAGAGCAGTACTTC. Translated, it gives CSATPNSGGSREQYF.

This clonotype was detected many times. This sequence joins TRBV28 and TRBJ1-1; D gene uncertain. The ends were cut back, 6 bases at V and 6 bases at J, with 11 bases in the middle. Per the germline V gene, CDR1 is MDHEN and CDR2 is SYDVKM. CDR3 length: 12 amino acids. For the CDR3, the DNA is TGTGCCAGCAGCCTACTAAGGGCTGAAGCTTTCTTT. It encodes CASSLLRAEAFF.

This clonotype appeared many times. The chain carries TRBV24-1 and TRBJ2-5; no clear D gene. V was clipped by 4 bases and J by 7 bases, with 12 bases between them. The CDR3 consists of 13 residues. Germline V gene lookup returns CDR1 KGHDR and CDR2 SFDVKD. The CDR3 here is CATSEPSSRTQYF. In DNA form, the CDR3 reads TGTGCCACCAGTGAGCCCTCAAGCAGGACCCAGTACTTC.

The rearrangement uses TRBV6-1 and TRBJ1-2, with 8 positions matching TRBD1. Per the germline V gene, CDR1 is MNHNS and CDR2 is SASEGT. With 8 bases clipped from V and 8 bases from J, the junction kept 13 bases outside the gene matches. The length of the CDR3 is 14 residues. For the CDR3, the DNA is TGTGCCAGCGCTAACAGGGGGGGGAGATGGGGCTACACCTTC. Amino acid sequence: CASANRGGRWGYTF.